A selection of T cell receptor beta chains follows, all from one sample in a study of blood T cell repertoires in COVID-19. Clones were sequenced by immunoSEQ multiplex PCR, and TCRdb holds only the in-frame ones, with some missing. The sample holds approximately 50,000 clones, around nine tenths seen once. Sequencing was carried out using peripheral blood. Receptor source: a human donor in a cohort sampled during active COVID-19. CDR3s include the opening cysteine and the closing phenylalanine or tryptophan. The order of the fields is J gene, clone size, D gene, V gene, CDR3 protein, CDR3 DNA. D genes are given only for firm matches. Not all rows give a size; the values are once, few, many and, for expanded clones, a class.

j_call: TRBJ2-5; clone_size: -; d_call: -; v_call: TRBV6-5; cdr3_aa: CASSYGGGGTQETQYF; cdr3_nt: TGTGCCAGCAGTTATGGGGGGGGCGGGACCCAAGAGACCCAGTACTTC
j_call: TRBJ1-5; clone_size: once; d_call: -; v_call: TRBV6-5; cdr3_aa: CASSNQGTGNQPQHF; cdr3_nt: TGTGCCAGCAGTAATCAGGGAACGGGCAATCAGCCCCAGCATTTT
j_call: TRBJ2-1; clone_size: -; d_call: TRBD2; v_call: TRBV18; cdr3_aa: CASSSGTSGEQFF; cdr3_nt: TGTGCCAGCTCGTCCGGGACTAGCGGTGAGCAGTTCTTC
j_call: TRBJ1-5; clone_size: -; d_call: TRBD1; v_call: TRBV29-1; cdr3_aa: CSVGGGTGSEPQHF; cdr3_nt: TGCAGCGTTGGGGGGGGGACAGGGTCGGAGCCCCAGCATTTT
j_call: TRBJ1-2; clone_size: -; d_call: TRBD1; v_call: TRBV6-6; cdr3_aa: CASSPDRTDGYTF; cdr3_nt: TGTGCCAGCAGCCCGGACAGGACAGATGGCTACACCTTC
j_call: TRBJ2-7; clone_size: few; d_call: -; v_call: TRBV4-1; cdr3_aa: CASSQGLQRTYEQYF; cdr3_nt: TGCGCCAGCAGCCAAGGTCTACAGCGGACCTACGAGCAGTACTTC
j_call: TRBJ1-3; clone_size: -; d_call: -; v_call: TRBV19; cdr3_aa: CASSILGFDSGNTIYF; cdr3_nt: TGTGCCAGTAGTATCTTGGGCTTTGACTCTGGAAACACCATATATTTT
j_call: TRBJ1-3; clone_size: -; d_call: TRBD1; v_call: TRBV9; cdr3_aa: CASSLRDRAAGNTIYF; cdr3_nt: TGTGCCAGCAGCCTGAGGGACAGGGCAGCTGGAAACACCATATATTTT
j_call: TRBJ1-5; clone_size: once; d_call: TRBD1; v_call: TRBV9; cdr3_aa: CASSTGTGSQPQHF; cdr3_nt: TGTGCCAGCAGCACAGGGACAGGGAGCCAGCCCCAGCATTTT
j_call: TRBJ2-3; clone_size: -; d_call: -; v_call: TRBV3-1/TRBV3-2; cdr3_aa: CASSQGRDTQYF; cdr3_nt: TGTGCCAGCAGCCAAGGGCGGGATACGCAGTATTTT
j_call: TRBJ2-2; clone_size: once; d_call: -; v_call: TRBV18; cdr3_aa: CASSPPPSTGELFF; cdr3_nt: TGTGCCAGCTCACCACCCCCATCAACCGGGGAGCTGTTTTTT
j_call: TRBJ2-4; clone_size: -; d_call: -; v_call: TRBV9; cdr3_aa: CASSVRSLSGQNLAKNIQYF; cdr3_nt: TGTGCCAGCAGCGTAAGATCATTGAGCGGCCAAAATTTAGCCAAAAACATTCAGTACTTC
j_call: TRBJ2-4; clone_size: once; d_call: TRBD2; v_call: TRBV7-9; cdr3_aa: CASSFSGRAKNIQYF; cdr3_nt: TGTGCCAGCAGCTTCAGCGGGAGGGCCAAAAACATTCAGTACTTC